These 5 T cell receptor beta chains were all obtained from the same sample, sequenced in a study of cytomegalovirus exposure and HLA in healthy donors. Both 60 Vbeta primers and 13 Jbeta primers went into the PCR. Repertoires were generated with immunoSEQ multiplex PCR, while TCRdb's copy carries only in-frame clones and drops some. This sample has around 150,000 clones; over 70% occur once, and the top ten carry around 3%. Sequencing was done on a sample of PBMCs. These receptors were obtained from a male donor in good health and CMV-seronegative.

The chain joins TRBV19 to TRBJ2-7; 12 bases match TRBD1. The CDR3 extends over 15 amino acids. The V and J ends lost 5 bases and 3 bases, in that order; junction bases with no gene match: 5. The germline gives CDR1 LNHDA, CDR2 SQIVND (reference sequence). CDR3 amino acids: CASSPGTGGRYEQYF. The CDR3 DNA is TGTGCCAGTAGTCCAGGGACAGGGGGCCGCTACGAGCAGTACTTC.

The rearrangement links TRBV6-6 to TRBJ2-3, with 13 bases aligning to TRBD2. The trim removed 6 bases at V and 6 bases at J, leaving 3 bases unmatched. The CDR3 is made up of 14 amino acids. CDR1 is MNHNY, CDR2 SVGAGI, per germline (reference sequence). Here the CDR3 reads CASRVLAGGDTQYF. CDR3 bases: TGTGCCAGCAGAGTACTAGCGGGGGGGGATACGCAGTATTTT.

The chain employs TRBV7-9 and TRBJ1-5; D gene uncertain. Germline values: CDR1 SEHNR, CDR2 FQNEAQ (reference sequence). Trimming shortened V by 6 bases and J by 5 bases, and 11 bases separated the two germline ends. The CDR3 loop spans 13 amino acids. The CDR3 is CASRSRLDQPQHF. DNA for the CDR3: TGTGCCAGCAGGTCTCGATTAGATCAGCCCCAGCATTTT.

The chain is built from TRBV7-9 and TRBJ2-1; TRBD1 might be the D (5 bases). Trimming left V 3 bases short and J 1 base short, with 10 bases between. This CDR3 comprises 15 residues. Germline loops: CDR1 SEHNR, CDR2 FQNEAQ (reference sequence). The CDR3: CASSLGQGSYNEQFF. The CDR3 coding sequence is TGTGCCAGCAGCTTGGGGCAGGGATCCTACAATGAGCAGTTCTTC.

This chain uses TRBV6-1 with TRBJ2-3, with a weak D call TRBD2 (6 bases). Germline-derived CDR1 and CDR2 are MNHNS and SASEGT. Trimming cost V 6 bases and J 1 base, with 14 bases left between them. This CDR3 region has 15 residues. This chain's CDR3 is CASRNGDSRTDTQYF. Here the CDR3 DNA reads TGTGCCAGCAGGAATGGGGACTCCCGCACAGATACGCAGTATTTT.